This T cell receptor (beta chain) stems from a study of neurological immune-mediated disorders. As for the cDNA, it was generated by 5'RACE with 10-nucleotide random UMIs. TCRdb re-derived calls from the 5' RACE reads in MiXCR, one entry per CDR3 protein. The table has about 71,000 distinct CDR3 sequences, 10% seen once. About this clonotype: Its antigen is not known.

The time point denotes: longitudinal time-point 1 (baseline). Findings and limits, study-wide: HTLV-1-associated myelopathy had the most TCR clonal expansion, whereas multiple sclerosis had the least (lower than in healthy controls).

There are 17 residues in the CDR3. The V and J ends lost 4 bases and 2 bases respectively, with 22 bases between them. Germline V gene sequence: CDR1 SGHRS, CDR2 YFSETQ. The sequence came from a man aged 25 to 40 in good health. Sequencing was carried out using PBMCs. The chain combines TRBV5-1 with TRBJ2-7, with TRBD1 as a possible D gene (5 bases). CDR3 sequence reads: CASSMDWTQGLTYEQYF. The CDR3 DNA reads TGCGCCAGCAGCATGGATTGGACACAAGGCCTCACCTACGAGCAGTACTTC.